This entry lists 22 T cell receptor beta chains sequenced from one sample in a study of blood T cell repertoires in COVID-19. Clones were sequenced by immunoSEQ multiplex PCR, and TCRdb holds only the in-frame ones, with some missing. This table holds tens of thousands of clones, almost 90% found once. Sequenced: peripheral blood. The receptors come from a man aged 55 to 69 with acute or convalescent COVID-19.

This chain links TRBV5-1 with TRBJ1-1; 8 nucleotides match TRBD1. The V segment lost 1 base and the J segment 1 base; nucleotides outside the gene matches: 3. The CDR3 spans 15 residues. Germline V gene sequence: CDR1 SGHRS, CDR2 YFSETQ. The CDR3 DNA reads TGCGCCAGCAGCTTGTTGGGGACAGGGAACACTGAAGCTTTCTTT. Translated: CASSLLGTGNTEAFF. The complete variable domain, with remaining parts taken from reference TRBV5-1 and TRBJ1-1, reads KAGVTQTPRYLIKTRGQQVTLSCSPISGHRSVSWYQQTPGQGLQFLFEYFSETQRNKGNFPGRFSGRQFSNSRSEMNVSTLELGDSALYLCASSLLGTGNTEAFFGQGTRLTVV.

V is TRBV19 and J is TRBJ2-1; weak D call: TRBD2 (6 bases). Germline V gives CDR1 LNHDA, CDR2 SQIVND (reference sequence). Trimming pared 3 bases from V and 3 bases from J, leaving 15 bases between. This CDR3 has 16 residues. The CDR3 sequence: CASSMGLGGIYNEQFF. The CDR3 nucleotides read TGTGCCAGTAGTATGGGTCTTGGCGGGATCTACAATGAGCAGTTCTTC.

About this clone: A junction end diverges from the germline sequence, so it may reflect a read error. The V call is TRBV4-2, the J call TRBJ2-3; 10 bases match TRBD2. The CDR3 contains 13 residues. Per the germline V gene, CDR1 is LGHNA and CDR2 is YNFKEQ. The CDR3 loop reads CASSLLSSGSISF. DNA of the CDR3: TGTGCCAGCAGCCTCTTATCTAGCGGGAGTATCAGTTTT.

This chain uses TRBV7-2 with TRBJ2-5; tentative D call: TRBD2 (5 bases). Germline assignment: CDR1 SGHTA and CDR2 FQGNSA. The CDR3 runs to 15 residues. V lost 2 bases and J 4 bases, leaving 14 bases between the germline ends. The CDR3 loop is CASSLQRSPGETQYF. CDR3 coding DNA: TGTGCCAGCAGCTTACAGCGGTCCCCGGGAGAGACCCAGTACTTC.

This clone was counted a few times. This chain uses TRBV18 with TRBJ1-5; 10 nucleotides line up with TRBD1. CDR3 length equals 17 residues. Trimming took 6 bases from V and 0 from J; bases not matched to a gene: 8. Germline values: CDR1 KGHSH, CDR2 LQKENI. The CDR3 nucleotides are TGTGCCAGCTCGATTGGGACAGGGGCCTATAGCAATCAGCCCCAGCATTTT. Its protein product is CASSIGTGAYSNQPQHF.

The chain employs TRBV5-4 and TRBJ2-6, with unresolved D. Germline values: CDR1 SGHNT, CDR2 YYREEE (reference sequence). The V gene lost 0 bases and the J gene lost 4 bases, with 8 bases spanning the gap. The CDR3 is made up of 15 amino acids. The CDR3 is CASSLAGSGANVLTF. CDR3 coding DNA: TGTGCCAGCAGCTTGGCCGGGTCCGGGGCCAACGTCCTGACTTTC.

This clone was found a few times. This chain links TRBV10-3 with TRBJ2-3; 7 nucleotides agree with TRBD1. Germline V CDR1 and CDR2: ENHRY, SYGVKD. The trim removed 9 bases at V and 0 bases at J, leaving 12 bases unmatched. The CDR3 runs 16 residues. CDR3 loop: CAINRFRTGSTDTQYF. DNA for the CDR3: TGTGCCATTAACCGGTTTCGGACAGGAAGCACAGATACGCAGTATTTT.

The chain links TRBV7-9 to TRBJ1-5; tentative D call: TRBD1 (6 bases). This CDR3 region has 12 residues. V was trimmed by 4 bases and J by 9 bases, leaving 10 bases between them. In germline, CDR1 is SEHNR, CDR2 FQNEAQ (reference sequence). The CDR3 loop reads CASSSEGGPQHF. In DNA form, the CDR3 reads TGTGCCAGCAGCTCCGAAGGGGGGCCCCAGCATTTT.

DNA for the CDR3: TGTGCCAGCAGCCCTATGGCGGGGCATATCACAGATACGCAGTATTTT. This encodes CASSPMAGHITDTQYF. The rearrangement links TRBV3-1 (or the pseudogene TRBV3-2) to TRBJ2-3, with TRBD2 as a possible D gene (6 bases). The CDR3 consists of 16 residues. Trimming shortened V by 4 bases and J by 2 bases, and 16 bases separated the two germline ends. Germline lookup yields CDR1 LGHDT and CDR2 YNNKEL (reference sequence).

This sequence joins TRBV27 and TRBJ2-1; 9 bases fit TRBD1. V gave up 6 bases and J gave up 7 bases; unmatched junction bases: 10. The CDR3 has 15 amino acids. CDR1 is MNHEY and CDR2 is SMNVEV in the germline V gene (reference sequence). CDR3 sequence reads: CASRVPGQGWNEQFF. The CDR3 DNA reads TGTGCCAGCAGAGTCCCGGGACAGGGTTGGAATGAGCAGTTCTTC.

The chain links TRBV27 to TRBJ1-4, with 7 bases that match TRBD1. Germline assignment: CDR1 MNHEY and CDR2 SMNVEV (reference sequence). J gave up 2 bases and V 5 bases, and 5 bases lay outside the gene matches. The CDR3 is 15 residues long. Here the CDR3 DNA reads TGTGCCAGCAGTGCGAACAGGGGCACTAATGAAAAACTGTTTTTT. Translated: CASSANRGTNEKLFF.

The genes are TRBV28 and TRBJ1-6; 7 bases match TRBD1. V was clipped by 5 bases and J by 7 bases; unmatched bases: 5. Germline loops: CDR1 MDHEN, CDR2 SYDVKM. The CDR3 is 14 residues long. This CDR3 is CASSIGTDNSPLHF. The CDR3 nucleotides read TGTGCCAGCAGTATTGGGACAGACAATTCACCCCTCCACTTT.

The rearrangement uses TRBV6-1 and TRBJ1-2, with 8 bases identical to TRBD1. V dropped 4 bases and J dropped 4; count of bases not matched to a gene: 11. The CDR3 loop spans 16 amino acids. CDR1 and CDR2 (germline): MNHNS, SASEGT. The DNA of the CDR3 is TGTGCCAGCAGTGCCCGAGGGGACAGGCCCTTCTATGGCTACACCTTC. Its protein is CASSARGDRPFYGYTF.

The chain employs TRBV27 and TRBJ2-6; D unclear. This CDR3 is 18 amino acids long. Trimming shortened V by 1 base and J by 0 bases, and 13 bases separated the two germline ends. In germline, CDR1 is MNHEY, CDR2 SMNVEV (reference sequence). The CDR3 reads CASSLFPDLSSGANVLTF. The CDR3 DNA follows: TGTGCCAGCAGTTTATTTCCTGATCTTAGCTCTGGGGCCAACGTCCTGACTTTC.

J is TRBJ1-6 and V is TRBV4-1; a weak D match, TRBD1 (6 bases). The V and J ends lost 3 bases and 7 bases respectively, with 13 bases between them. Per germline, CDR1 MGHRA and CDR2 YSYEKL. CDR3 length: 15 amino acids. The CDR3 is CASSHWTDPNSPLHF. The CDR3 bases are TGCGCCAGCAGCCATTGGACAGACCCCAATTCACCCCTCCACTTT.

This rearrangement joins TRBV11-2 to TRBJ1-1, with TRBD1 matching 10 bases. Germline values: CDR1 SGHAT, CDR2 FQNNGV. The trim removed 6 bases at V and 5 bases at J, leaving 12 bases unmatched. The CDR3 runs 16 residues. The CDR3, as DNA: TGTGCCAGCAGACCTACCCGGACAGGGGGAAGTACTGAAGCTTTCTTT. It translates to CASRPTRTGGSTEAFF.

There are a few counts of this clone. The rearrangement uses TRBV27 and TRBJ1-2, with D possibly TRBD1 on 6 matching bases. There are 14 residues in the CDR3. The V gene's germline CDR1 is MNHEY and CDR2 SMNVEV (reference sequence). V was trimmed by 6 bases and J by 4 bases, leaving 15 bases between them. CDR3 bases: TGTGCCAGCAGACCGCCAGGGGACCTCTATGGCTACACCTTC. Protein product: CASRPPGDLYGYTF.

V is TRBV3-1 (or the pseudogene TRBV3-2) and J is TRBJ1-1, with D unresolved. CDR3 length equals 16 residues. In germline, CDR1 is LGHDT, CDR2 YNNKEL (reference sequence). V was clipped by 4 bases and J by 2 bases, with 17 bases between them. CDR3 in amino acids: CASSPETGILNTEAFF. CDR3 nucleotide sequence: TGTGCCAGCAGCCCGGAGACCGGGATACTAAACACTGAAGCTTTCTTT.

This chain uses TRBV28 with TRBJ1-5; D is undetermined. With 2 bases removed from V and 10 bases from J, the gap between germline ends came to 12 bases. CDR1 is MDHEN, CDR2 SYDVKM, per germline. The length of the CDR3 is 13 residues. The CDR3 protein is CASSLLAAFPQHF. CDR3 nucleotide sequence: TGTGCCAGCAGTTTACTAGCCGCATTTCCCCAGCATTTT.

The chain combines TRBV7-8 with TRBJ2-1; a possible D gene is TRBD1 (5 bases). V was trimmed by 5 bases and J by 7 bases, leaving 9 bases between them. CDR3 size: 12 residues. Germline V gene data show CDR1 as SGHVS and CDR2 as FQNEAQ. CDR3 sequence: CASSPRENEQFF. The DNA of the CDR3 is TGTGCCAGCAGCCCCAGGGAAAATGAGCAGTTCTTC.

Points on this clone: The sample contains more than one DNA sequence encoding this CDR3. The chain couples TRBV5-1 to TRBJ2-3; 12 bases align to TRBD2. V was pared by 0 bases and J by 4 bases, with 0 bases of the junction left unmatched. This CDR3 region has 15 residues. CDR1 is SGHRS, CDR2 YFSETQ, per germline. The CDR3 loop is CASSLGLAGADTQYF. DNA of the CDR3: TGCGCCAGCAGCTTGGGACTAGCGGGAGCAGATACGCAGTATTTT.

The chain couples TRBV6-1 to TRBJ1-1; the D gene is possibly TRBD1 (6 bases). The germline V gene encodes CDR1 MNHNS and CDR2 SASEGT. V lost 1 base and J 1 base, leaving 10 bases between the germline ends. This CDR3 is built from 15 residues. CDR3 DNA: TGTGCCAGCAGTGAAGTAGGGGGGGCGAACACTGAAGCTTTCTTT. The encoded protein is CASSEVGGANTEAFF.